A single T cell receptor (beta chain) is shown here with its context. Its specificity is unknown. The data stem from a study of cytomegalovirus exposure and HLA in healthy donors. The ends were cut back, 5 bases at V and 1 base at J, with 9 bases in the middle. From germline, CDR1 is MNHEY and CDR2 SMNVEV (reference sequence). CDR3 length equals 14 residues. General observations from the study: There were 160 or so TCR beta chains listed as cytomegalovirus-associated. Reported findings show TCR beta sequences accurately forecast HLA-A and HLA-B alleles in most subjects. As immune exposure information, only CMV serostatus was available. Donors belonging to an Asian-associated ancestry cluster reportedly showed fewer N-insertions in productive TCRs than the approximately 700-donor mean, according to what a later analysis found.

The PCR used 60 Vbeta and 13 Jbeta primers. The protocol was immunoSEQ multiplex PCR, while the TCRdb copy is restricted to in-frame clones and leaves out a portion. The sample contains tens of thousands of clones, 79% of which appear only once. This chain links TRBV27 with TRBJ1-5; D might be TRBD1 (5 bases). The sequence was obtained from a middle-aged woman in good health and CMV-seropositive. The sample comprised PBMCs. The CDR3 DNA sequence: TGTGCCAGCAGTCTGGGGGGAAGCAATCAGCCCCAGCATTTT. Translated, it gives CASSLGGSNQPQHF.